This passage covers 21 T cell receptor beta chains from one sample sequenced in a study of technical replicates of blood from a handful of donors. Only in-frame clones appear in the TCRdb table, and some are missing; sequencing was by immunoSEQ multiplex PCR. The table shows some 84,000 clones, with roughly 90% occurring only once. Specimen: T cells isolated from PBMCs. All receptors derive from a human donor in good health.

This clone was observed a handful of times. The CDR3, as DNA: TGTGCCAGCAGCCAAGACTCTAGGGGGAAAGGGCCCCAGCATTTT. This gives the protein CASSQDSRGKGPQHF. The chain carries TRBV7-8 and TRBJ1-5; tentative D call: TRBD1 (6 bases). Germline V gene data show CDR1 as SGHVS and CDR2 as FQNEAQ. With 5 bases removed from V and 9 bases from J, the gap between germline ends came to 20 bases. This CDR3 is built from 15 residues.

J is TRBJ2-7 and V is TRBV6-1; 9 bases are a match to TRBD2. From germline, CDR1 is MNHNS and CDR2 SASEGT. This CDR3 has 15 amino acids. J lost 2 bases, V lost 3 bases, and 5 bases had no gene match. The CDR3 is CASSDGTSLAYEQYF. The CDR3 DNA reads TGTGCCAGCAGTGACGGGACTAGCTTGGCCTACGAGCAGTACTTC.

The chain employs TRBV19 and TRBJ2-3; maybe TRBD1 (7 bases). CDR3 length: 15 residues. Trimming removed 7 bases from V and 2 bases from J, with 16 bases in between. The V gene's germline CDR1 is LNHDA and CDR2 SQIVND (reference sequence). The CDR3 coding sequence is TGTGCCAGTACCAGACAGGGAGGACTCACAGATACGCAGTATTTT. This sequence encodes CASTRQGGLTDTQYF.

This clone was seen only once. This chain joins TRBV28 and TRBJ2-7; 8 bases map to TRBD1. The trim removed 3 bases at V and 1 base at J, leaving 11 bases unmatched. The CDR3 loop spans 17 amino acids. Germline CDR1 is MDHEN and CDR2 is SYDVKM. The CDR3 is CASSFVGGDRGSYEQYF. The CDR3 DNA sequence: TGTGCCAGCAGTTTCGTTGGGGGTGACAGGGGATCCTACGAGCAGTACTTC.

The chain carries TRBV28 and TRBJ2-3, with TRBD2 matching over 7 bases. From germline, CDR1 is MDHEN and CDR2 SYDVKM. The ends lost 10 bases at V and 6 bases at J; junction bases unmatched: 13. The CDR3 sequence is 14 residues long. CDR3 bases: TGTGCCACGGGGGGTACCCAAGGGTTGGATACGCAGTATTTT. Its protein is CATGGTQGLDTQYF. Variable domain in full (rest from reference TRBV28 and TRBJ2-3): DVKVTQSSRYLVKRTGEKVFLECVQDMDHENMFWYRQDPGLGLRLIYFSYDVKMKEKGDIPEGYSVSREKKERFSLILESASTNQTSMYLCATGGTQGLDTQYFGPGTRLTVL.

The genes are TRBV6-6 and TRBJ2-7, with 11 bases identical to TRBD2. The germline gives CDR1 MNHNY, CDR2 SVGAGI (reference sequence). Trimming removed 6 bases from V and 7 bases from J; junction bases left unmatched: 11. The CDR3 is 15 residues long. The CDR3 region has the DNA TGTGCCAGCAGCCGTAGCGGGAGGGAACTTAGGGAGCAGTACTTC. This codes for CASSRSGRELREQYF.

V usage is TRBV10-3 and J usage is TRBJ1-1; 8 bases align to TRBD1. This CDR3 contains 15 residues. J lost 4 bases, V lost 6 bases, and 10 bases had no gene match. CDR1 and CDR2 (germline): ENHRY, SYGVKD. The CDR3 spells CAIRRQGINGTEAFF. As DNA, the CDR3 is TGTGCCATCAGAAGACAGGGGATAAATGGCACTGAAGCTTTCTTT.

This chain connects TRBV7-2 to TRBJ2-3; D is perhaps TRBD1 (5 bases). The CDR3 is 12 residues long. CDR1 SGHTA and CDR2 FQGNSA come from the germline V gene. Trimming stripped 3 bases from V and 6 bases from J, with 7 bases between. In DNA form, the CDR3 reads TGTGCCAGCAGCTTTCCAGGGGATACGCAGTATTTT. Encoded protein: CASSFPGDTQYF. Filled out from reference TRBV7-2 and TRBJ2-3, the complete variable domain reads GAGVSQSPSNKVTEKGKDVELRCDPISGHTALYWYRQSLGQGLEFLIYFQGNSAPDKSGLPSDRFSAERTGGSVSTLTIQRTQQEDSAVYLCASSFPGDTQYFGPGTRLTVL.

J is TRBJ2-1 and V is TRBV6-5; 8 positions match TRBD1. Trimming removed 0 bases from V and 15 bases from J; junction bases left unmatched: 7. The CDR3 consists of 13 residues. Germline V gene sequence: CDR1 MNHEY, CDR2 SVGAGI. CDR3 region: CASSYSRRDRSFF. In nucleotides, the CDR3 is TGTGCCAGCAGTTACTCGAGAAGGGACAGGTCGTTCTTC.

V gene TRBV19 combines with J gene TRBJ2-7; TRBD1 matches at 7 bases. Trimming at V came to 6 bases and at J to 6 bases, leaving 8 bases not matched to a gene. The germline V gene encodes CDR1 LNHDA and CDR2 SQIVND (reference sequence). The CDR3 is 13 residues long. CDR3 nucleotides: TGTGCCAGTAGCGTTACAGGGGAAAGCGAGCAGTACTTC. It yields the protein CASSVTGESEQYF.

The chain combines TRBV4-1 with TRBJ2-2; 9 bases align to TRBD2. The CDR3 is 18 amino acids. Germline values: CDR1 MGHRA, CDR2 YSYEKL. With V trimmed by 3 bases and J by 2 bases, 10 bases remained unmatched. Here the CDR3 DNA reads TGCGCCAGCAGCCAGAACCCCATGGGACTAGCCAACACCGGGGAGCTGTTTTTT. Residues: CASSQNPMGLANTGELFF.

The rearrangement joins TRBV27 to TRBJ1-2; D is unclear. The CDR3 has 13 amino acids. Germline CDR1 reads MNHEY; CDR2 reads SMNVEV (reference sequence). Between the trimmed V and J ends, which lost 5 bases and 5 bases, there was a span of 12 bases. For the CDR3, the DNA is TGTGCCAGCAGTCCAACCCTCGGGTATGGCTACACCTTC. Residues: CASSPTLGYGYTF.

The chain employs TRBV9 and TRBJ1-5; tentatively, D is TRBD1 (5 bases). CDR1 is SGDLS, CDR2 YYNGEE, per germline. With 0 bases removed from V and 2 bases from J, the gap between germline ends came to 12 bases. The CDR3 extends over 16 amino acids. The CDR3 sequence is CASSVGAGYGNQPQHF. CDR3 nucleotides: TGTGCCAGCAGCGTAGGTGCAGGGTATGGCAATCAGCCCCAGCATTTT. Drawing the rest from reference TRBV9 and TRBJ1-5, the complete variable domain is DSGVTQTPKHLITATGQRVTLRCSPRSGDLSVYWYQQSLDQGLQFLIQYYNGEERAKGNILERFSAQQFPDLHSELNLSSLELGDSALYFCASSVGAGYGNQPQHFGDGTRLSIL.

J is TRBJ1-2 and V is TRBV7-9, with D possibly being TRBD1 (6 bases). The germline V gene has CDR1 SEHNR and CDR2 FQNEAQ (reference sequence). The CDR3 length is 13 residues. V lost 4 bases and J 6 bases, leaving 12 bases between the germline ends. The CDR3 DNA reads TGTGCCAGCAGCTCCCGACAGGACGATGGCTACACCTTC. This translates into CASSSRQDDGYTF.

V usage is TRBV15 and J usage is TRBJ2-7, with 7 bases that match TRBD2. This CDR3 comprises 16 residues. Germline CDR1 and CDR2: LNHNV and YYDKDF (reference sequence). The ends lost 1 base at V and 2 bases at J; junction bases unmatched: 8. The CDR3 sequence: CATSRGKAAGAYEQYF. The CDR3 nucleotides are TGTGCCACCAGCAGAGGAAAAGCCGCGGGGGCCTACGAGCAGTACTTC.

This chain links TRBV27 with TRBJ2-3; D perhaps matches TRBD2 (7 bases). Between the trimmed V and J ends, which lost 7 bases and 5 bases, there was a span of 16 bases. CDR1 and CDR2 from the germline V gene are MNHEY and SMNVEV (reference sequence). CDR3 length: 14 residues. The CDR3 sequence is CASKSSGGGDTQYF. DNA for the CDR3: TGTGCCAGCAAATCCTCGGGGGGCGGAGATACGCAGTATTTT.

J is TRBJ2-2 and V is TRBV27; D unresolved. CDR1 and CDR2 (germline): MNHEY, SMNVEV (reference sequence). The length of the CDR3 is 11 residues. V lost 5 bases and J 7 bases, leaving 5 bases between the germline ends. CDR3 region: CASSLYGELFF. Here the CDR3 DNA reads TGTGCCAGCAGTCTCTACGGGGAGCTGTTTTTT.

The chain joins TRBV11-3 to TRBJ1-1; D gene unclear. Germline V gives CDR1 SGHNT, CDR2 YENEEA. There are 11 residues in the CDR3. Trimming removed 5 bases at V and 3 bases at J, with 4 bases between. The CDR3 is CASSPDTEAFF. The CDR3 coding sequence is TGTGCCAGCAGCCCGGACACTGAAGCTTTCTTT. The variable domain in full, with the rest retrieved from reference TRBV11-3 and TRBJ1-1, is EAGVVQSPRYKIIEKKQPVAFWCNPISGHNTLYWYLQNLGQGPELLIRYENEEAVDDSQLPKDRFSAERLKGVDSTLKIQPAELGDSAVYLCASSPDTEAFFGQGTRLTVV.

This chain links TRBV11-3 with TRBJ2-5; TRBD2 matches at 11 bases. This CDR3 has 14 residues. The trim removed 4 bases at V and 4 bases at J, leaving 2 bases unmatched. Germline assignment: CDR1 SGHNT and CDR2 YENEEA. CDR3 sequence reads: CASSSGLAGETQYF. As DNA, the CDR3 is TGTGCCAGCAGCTCCGGACTAGCGGGAGAGACCCAGTACTTC.

DNA for the CDR3: TGTGCCAGCAGTCAGACCACAGGGTACGAGCAGTACTTC. Translating it yields CASSQTTGYEQYF. The rearrangement links TRBV7-3 to TRBJ2-7, with D tentatively TRBD1 (6 bases). The CDR3 runs 13 residues. V was shortened by 6 bases and J by 4 bases, with 13 bases between the two germline ends. Germline V CDR1 and CDR2: SGHTA, FQGTGA.

The table lists this clone with a few counts. This chain uses TRBV6-5 with TRBJ1-1; D not certain. CDR1 and CDR2 from the germline V gene are MNHEY and SVGAGI. This CDR3 region has 11 residues. Trimming removed 8 bases at V and 3 bases at J, with 7 bases between. CDR3 sequence: CASGEYTEAFF. The CDR3, as DNA: TGTGCCAGCGGAGAATACACTGAAGCTTTCTTT.